This passage covers 7 T cell receptor beta chains from one sample sequenced in a study of shared clonotypes between healthy human individuals. Assay: immunoSEQ multiplex PCR; the TCRdb copy retains only in-frame clones and omits some. The top ten hold about 1.8% of the sample, which has about 710,000 clones, roughly 72% seen once. The sequenced material came from memory CD4+ T cells sorted from blood. Noted subset: CD45RA-negative fraction. The receptors were gathered from a woman under 40 in good health.

The V and J genes are TRBV19 and TRBJ1-4, with D possibly matching TRBD1 (5 bases). Germline CDR1 is LNHDA and CDR2 is SQIVND (reference sequence). Trimming took 4 bases from V and 5 from J, leaving 14 bases between them. There are 15 residues in the CDR3. This CDR3 is CASSKPGGANEKLFF. For the CDR3, the DNA is TGTGCCAGTAGTAAACCGGGAGGGGCCAATGAAAAACTGTTTTTT. The full variable domain, its missing parts supplied by reference TRBV19 and TRBJ1-4, is DGGITQSPKYLFRKEGQNVTLSCEQNLNHDAMYWYRQDPGQGLRLIYYSQIVNDFQKGDIAEGYSVSREKKESFPLTVTSAQKNPTAFYLCASSKPGGANEKLFFGSGTQLSVL.

The chain carries TRBV19 and TRBJ2-1; 14 bases align to TRBD2. CDR3 size: 15 residues. Losses at the gene ends were 5 bases for V and 7 bases for J; bases not matched to a gene: 4. CDR1 is LNHDA, CDR2 SQIVND, per germline (reference sequence). The CDR3 protein is CASSPRLAGGNEQFF. The DNA of the CDR3 is TGTGCCAGTAGTCCGCGACTAGCGGGGGGGAATGAGCAGTTCTTC. Supplemented by reference TRBV19 and TRBJ2-1, the full variable domain reads DGGITQSPKYLFRKEGQNVTLSCEQNLNHDAMYWYRQDPGQGLRLIYYSQIVNDFQKGDIAEGYSVSREKKESFPLTVTSAQKNPTAFYLCASSPRLAGGNEQFFGPGTRLTVL.

The rearrangement uses TRBV18 and TRBJ1-1; D remains unclear. The V end lost 3 bases, the J end lost 4 bases, and 6 bases lay between the germline ends. There are 12 residues in the CDR3. Germline assignment: CDR1 KGHSH and CDR2 LQKENI. The CDR3 reads CASSPSATEAFF. In DNA, the CDR3 is TGTGCCAGCTCACCCTCGGCCACTGAAGCTTTCTTT.

The chain uses TRBV4-1 and TRBJ2-7; D unresolved. V lost 0 bases, J lost 3 bases, and 6 bases lay in between. The CDR3 is 13 residues long. The germline V gene has CDR1 MGHRA and CDR2 YSYEKL. The CDR3 is CASSQDRRYEQYF. The CDR3, as DNA: TGCGCCAGCAGCCAAGACCGCCGCTACGAGCAGTACTTC.

The chain recombines TRBV27 with TRBJ2-3; D gene unclear. CDR1 and CDR2 from the germline V gene are MNHEY and SMNVEV (reference sequence). V was clipped by 3 bases and J by 3 bases, with 10 bases between them. The CDR3 totals 14 residues. Here the CDR3 reads CASSFESRTDTQYF. For the CDR3, the DNA is TGTGCCAGCAGTTTTGAGTCTCGGACAGATACGCAGTATTTT.

This chain joins TRBV20-1 and TRBJ1-6, with unresolved D. The CDR3 sequence is 11 residues long. Germline V gene data show CDR1 as DFQATT and CDR2 as SNEGSKA (reference sequence). V shed 2 bases and J shed 14 bases, with 10 bases lying between them. The chain's CDR3 is CSARSTRTLHF. The DNA for the CDR3 is TGCAGTGCTAGATCAACGAGGACCCTCCACTTT.

The gene calls are TRBV5-1 and TRBJ2-1; D is undetermined. This CDR3 spans 13 amino acids. V dropped 1 base and J dropped 7 bases, with 9 bases sitting between them. Germline CDR1 reads SGHRS; CDR2 reads YFSETQ. The CDR3 region has the DNA TGCGCCAGCAGCTTGTTAGGTGAGAATGAGCAGTTCTTC. This gives the protein CASSLLGENEQFF. Together with reference TRBV5-1 and TRBJ2-1, the CDR3 gives the full variable domain: KAGVTQTPRYLIKTRGQQVTLSCSPISGHRSVSWYQQTPGQGLQFLFEYFSETQRNKGNFPGRFSGRQFSNSRSEMNVSTLELGDSALYLCASSLLGENEQFFGPGTRLTVL.